Given below is one T cell receptor (beta chain) in context. These data originate in a study of blood T cell repertoires in COVID-19. Study as a whole: Samples of COVID-19 (acute and convalescent) were obtained from the United States, Italy and Spain.

TCRdb's copy holds only in-frame clones and misses some; the assay was immunoSEQ multiplex PCR. The repertoire holds under 55,000 clones, with about 80% as singletons. The sequenced sample was peripheral blood. The receptor was derived from a man aged 70-80 years with acute or convalescent COVID-19.

In DNA form, the CDR3 reads TGTGCCTGGACCCGAGGTCCAGCCAACAATGAGCAGTTCTTC. Amino acids: CAWTRGPANNEQFF. The genes are TRBV30 and TRBJ2-1; D remains ambiguous. The CDR3 spans 14 residues. Germline CDR1 GTSNPN, CDR2 SVGIG (reference sequence). V lost 4 bases and J 5 bases, leaving 15 bases between the germline ends.